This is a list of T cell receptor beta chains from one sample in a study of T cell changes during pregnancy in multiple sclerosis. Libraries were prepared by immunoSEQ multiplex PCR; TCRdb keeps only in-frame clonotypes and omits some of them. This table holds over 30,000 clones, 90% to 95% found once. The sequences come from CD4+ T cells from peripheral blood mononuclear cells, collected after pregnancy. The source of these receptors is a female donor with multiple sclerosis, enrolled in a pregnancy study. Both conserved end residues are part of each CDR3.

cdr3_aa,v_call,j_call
CASSSDRTRDEKLFF,TRBV5-1,TRBJ1-4
CASSLASGGLYEQYF,TRBV11-2,TRBJ2-7
CAWTGQVGGELFF,TRBV30,TRBJ2-2
CASSSNQGAFGYTF,TRBV9,TRBJ1-2
CASSPGGTGTDTQYF,TRBV5-4,TRBJ2-3
CASSSLQGINEKLFF,TRBV11-2,TRBJ1-4
CASSIDLRGGQETQYF,TRBV19,TRBJ2-5
CASSPEGVFQPQHF,TRBV6-6,TRBJ1-5
CASSPGVGSSSYNEQFF,TRBV11-3,TRBJ2-1
CASGLGEKGARNTGELFF,TRBV12-5,TRBJ2-2
CASSQFGGRSTEAFF,TRBV4-1,TRBJ1-1
CASSERTGGVSKQYF,TRBV10-1,TRBJ2-7
CASSQDLGALGTEAFF,TRBV14,TRBJ1-1
CASSVLAGDLNTGELFF,TRBV6-1,TRBJ2-2
CASSSQGSGNTIYF,TRBV7-3,TRBJ1-3
CASSPLAGADTQYF,TRBV18,TRBJ2-3
CASSLRGNTEAFF,TRBV7-9,TRBJ1-1
CASSSTGQGTYEQYF,TRBV5-6,TRBJ2-7
CASSLISSSGANVLTF,TRBV5-1,TRBJ2-6
CASTQPQGSNQPQHF,TRBV10-1,TRBJ1-5
CAWNHRVWDYTF,TRBV30,TRBJ1-2
CASSEDRRGPNYGYTF,TRBV6-1,TRBJ1-2
CASRTTGGNPGYTF,TRBV2,TRBJ1-2
CASSLSVQETQYF,TRBV7-3,TRBJ2-5
CASSYSGQVRETQYF,TRBV6-5,TRBJ2-5